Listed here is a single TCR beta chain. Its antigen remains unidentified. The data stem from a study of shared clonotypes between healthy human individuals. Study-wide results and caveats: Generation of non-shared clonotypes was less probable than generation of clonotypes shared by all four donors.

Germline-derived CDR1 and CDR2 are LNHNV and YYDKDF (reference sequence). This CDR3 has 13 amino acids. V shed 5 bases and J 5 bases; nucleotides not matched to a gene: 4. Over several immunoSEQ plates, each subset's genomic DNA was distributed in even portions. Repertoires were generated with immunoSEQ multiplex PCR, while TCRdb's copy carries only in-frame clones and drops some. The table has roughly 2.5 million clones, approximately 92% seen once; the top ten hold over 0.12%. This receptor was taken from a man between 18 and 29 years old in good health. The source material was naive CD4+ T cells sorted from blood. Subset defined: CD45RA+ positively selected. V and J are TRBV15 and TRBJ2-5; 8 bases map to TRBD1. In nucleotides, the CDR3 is TGTGCCACCAGCGTACGACAGGGGGAGACCCAGTACTTC. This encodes CATSVRQGETQYF.